This TCR beta chain derives from a study of shared clonotypes between healthy human individuals (dated by TCRdb to about 2020). With regard to the full study: A few men and two women, aged 18 to 49 years, made up the cohort. Each donor's leukapheresis produced roughly between roughly 0.94 and 9.5 billion PBMCs. Per donor, three plates each were used for CD4 naive and CD4 memory, two for CD8 naive, and one for CD8 memory. The study deeply sequenced blood TCR repertoires of about 5 healthy adults to estimate repertoire size and the extent of clonotype sharing between individuals. To increase sequencing depth and limit assay-specific biases, TCR repertoire library preparation and sequencing were carried out by different laboratories using diverse techniques.

This clone has more than one count but fewer than ten. It lacks a known antigen. The input lacks base qualities; no much larger clone sits a single base away. The donors were healthy, HIV-negative adults who had no recently reported acute infections or vaccinations. All donors were Caucasian adults living in Nashville, Tennessee, USA. Magnetic negative selection was used to enrich CD4+ T cells, after which naive cells were positively selected on CD45RA and the negative fraction became the memory subset. After blood collection by leukapheresis, PBMCs were isolated using Ficoll-Histopaque density gradient centrifugation and then cryopreserved in the vapor phase of liquid nitrogen. Purity and quantity of every magnetically sorted T cell population were checked by analytical flow cytometry. Each sorted fraction had its genomic DNA isolated and then quantified by UV absorbance on a Nanodrop 2000c. V is clipped by 4 bases and J by 0 bases, and the sequence between their germline boundaries is 3 bases long. Including the terminal cysteine and phenylalanine, the CDR3 comprises 12 residues. The sequence is cut down to CDR3 DNA, 36 bases in frame from base 1. CDR1 is given as SGHRS and CDR2 as YFSETQ, both from the germline V gene.

Overall study results and their limits: Sampling was restricted to blood, and TCR repertoires in tissues likely differ from the TCR repertoires found in blood. Across a handful of donors, around 5% of naive CD4, approximately 3.5% of naive CD8, 2.3% of memory CD4, and 0.4% of memory CD8 clonotypes were shared. Incomplete sequencing was indicated by rarefaction of sorted-subset datasets, despite the large sequencing depth. Compared with non-shared clonotypes, clonotypes shared by all four sorted-subset donors had higher generation probabilities. The small number of donors limited the genetic and exposure-history diversity represented. Estimated clonotype richness was generally larger for naive than for memory subsets. Pairwise subsampling indicated that sequencing depth was expected to affect the degree of clonotype sharing among donors.

TCR CDR3 regions were amplified from genomic DNA by multiplex PCR using the deep immunoSEQ assay. Genomic DNA extracted from each cell subset was distributed evenly over all wells of several immunoSEQ 96-well plates, and each plate served as one replicate. For sorted subsets, approximately 210 ng genomic DNA, equal to about 30,000 T cell genomes, was loaded into each replicate PCR. The purified libraries were quantified using a Qubit 3.0 fluorometer, sized with a Bioanalyzer 2100, and then quantified again using the KAPA Library Quantification kit. Each immunoSEQ 96-well plate was sequenced on its own single-read 150-cycle Illumina NextSeq 550 flow cell. In the paper's pipeline: The immunoSEQ output contained only junctional sequences without quality scores, so filtering could not match that applied to full-length reads. To assign V/J genes and CDR3, sequences were annotated against IMGT germline references using PyIR, a Python wrapper for IgBLAST v1.9. Any read was removed if the V/J assignment was weak (E-value above 1e-6), the CDR3 was missing, or the read contained stop codons, out-of-frame junctions, or ambiguous translated residues. V3J clonotypes were defined by identical inferred V gene, J gene, and CDR3 amino acid sequence. To compute the percentage overlap between repertoires, the number of shared unique clonotypes was divided by the size of the smaller repertoire. Repertoire richness was assessed with RTK rarefaction, the Chao1 estimator, and Recon v2.1 estimates of unobserved clonotypes. Generation probabilities were computed with OLGA for all TCRbeta clonotypes obtained by the gDNA method from four donors. As stored in TCRdb, this immuneACCESS dataset retains in-frame rearrangements with V and J assigned. A fraction of the clones does not appear; measured against another copy, unresolved V genes explain less than half of the discrepancy, and the remainder lacks a known reason. V, J and clone size are taken as reported in that table, and D and trimming were inferred from the DNA itself. The table for this sample lists 700,000 or so clones; around 72% of them were counted only once. The ten most abundant clones make up around 1.8% of the sample.

Sequenced sample: memory CD4+ T cells sorted from blood. This specimen's cell subset or site label, per the study, means: CD45RA-negative fraction. Recombination joined TRBV5-1 with TRBJ2-3, with the identity of the D gene unclear. This clonotype originated in a woman in her 30s in good health. The DNA reads as follows: TGCGCCAGCAGCAAGAGCACAGATACGCAGTATTTT. This codes for CASSKSTDTQYF. With the rest looked up from the reference TRBV5-1 and TRBJ2-3 genes rather than sequenced, the full variable domain is KAGVTQTPRYLIKTRGQQVTLSCSPISGHRSVSWYQQTPGQGLQFLFEYFSETQRNKGNFPGRFSGRQFSNSRSEMNVSTLELGDSALYLCASSKSTDTQYFGPGTRLTVL.